The subject of this entry is one T cell receptor beta chain. This sample is drawn from a study of blood T cells in healthy people across ages. The CDR3 is 15 residues long. The V end lost 3 bases, the J end lost 3 bases, and 15 bases lay between the germline ends. CDR1 DFQATT and CDR2 SNEGSKA come from the germline V gene (reference sequence). It was with a sample-barcoded 5' primer and a J-beta primer mix that a second PCR of roughly 7 to 12 cycles was run. TCRdb reanalysed the 5' RACE reads using MiXCR and keeps one entry per CDR3 protein. This table has approximately 940,000 distinct CDR3 sequences, approximately 49% appearing once.

The chain joins TRBV20-1 to TRBJ1-5, with D tentatively TRBD1 (5 bases). Material: blood. The receptor was derived from a man aged 30 to 45 in good health. The CDR3 loop is CSASVGGGINQPQHF. Here the CDR3 DNA reads TGCAGTGCTAGTGTTGGGGGGGGGATCAATCAGCCCCAGCATTTT.